The entry below describes one T cell receptor (beta chain). This sample was taken from a study of chronic HIV infection and antiretroviral therapy. MiXCR, run by TCRdb on the 5' RACE reads, gives a single entry per CDR3 protein. The sample comprises roughly 48,000 distinct CDR3 sequences, about a fifth of which are singletons, and roughly 3% rests with the top ten. V lost 5 bases and J lost 2, with 15 bases in between. The CDR3 covers 16 residues. Germline values: CDR1 MNHEY, CDR2 SVGAGI. The sequence derives from an adult who had HIV and had not received antiretroviral therapy, or was an uninfected healthy control (not recorded which). Sequencing was done on a sample of peripheral blood. This chain links TRBV6-5 with TRBJ2-2; D is possibly TRBD1 (5 bases). Here the CDR3 reads CASSSRTRGNTGELFF. The DNA of the CDR3 is TGTGCCAGCAGTAGCCGGACAAGGGGAAACACCGGGGAGCTGTTTTTT.